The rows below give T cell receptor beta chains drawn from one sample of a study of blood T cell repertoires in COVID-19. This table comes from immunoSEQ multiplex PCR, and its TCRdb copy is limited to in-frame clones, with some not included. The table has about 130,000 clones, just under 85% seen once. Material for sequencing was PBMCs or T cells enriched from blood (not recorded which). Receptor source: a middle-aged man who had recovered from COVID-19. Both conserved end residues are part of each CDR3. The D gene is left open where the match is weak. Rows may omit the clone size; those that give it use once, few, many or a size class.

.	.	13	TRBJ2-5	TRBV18	TGTGCCAGCTCACCTCGACAGCAAGAGACCCAGTACTTC	CASSPRQQETQYF
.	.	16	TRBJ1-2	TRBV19	TGTGCCAGTAGTATAGATCTCGGACAGTTCCCCTATGGCTACACCTTC	CASSIDLGQFPYGYTF
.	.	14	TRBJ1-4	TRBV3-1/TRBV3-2	TGTGCCAGCAGCCAAGTCAGGGCTCGGGAAAAACTGTTTTTT	CASSQVRAREKLFF
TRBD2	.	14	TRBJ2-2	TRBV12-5	TGTGCTACCCGGGGGGGGGCTAACACCGGGGAGCTGTTTTTT	CATRGGANTGELFF
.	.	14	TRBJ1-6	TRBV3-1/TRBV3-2	TGTGCCAGCAGCCTTGCAGGGTATAATTCACCCCTCCACTTT	CASSLAGYNSPLHF
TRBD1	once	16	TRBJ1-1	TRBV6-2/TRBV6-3	TGTGCCAGCAGTCTTTTTACCGGGACAGGGGACACTGAAGCTTTCTTT	CASSLFTGTGDTEAFF
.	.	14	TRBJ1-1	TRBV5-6	TGTGCCAGCAGCTTTGTAGGGGTCAACACTGAAGCTTTCTTT	CASSFVGVNTEAFF
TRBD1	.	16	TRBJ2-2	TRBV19	TGTGCCAGTAGTATATCGGACAGGGAAGACACCGGGGAGCTGTTTTTT	CASSISDREDTGELFF
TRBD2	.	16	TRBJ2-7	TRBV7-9	TGTGCCAGCAGCCCGACTAGGACTAGCGGGATCTACGAGCAGTACTTC	CASSPTRTSGIYEQYF
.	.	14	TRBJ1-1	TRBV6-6	TGTGCCAGCAGTTACTCCCCGGACTTTGATGAAGCTTTCTTT	CASSYSPDFDEAFF
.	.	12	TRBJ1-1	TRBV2	TGTGCCAGCATTAGACAGAACACTGAAGCTTTCTTT	CASIRQNTEAFF
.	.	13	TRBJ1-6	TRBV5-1	TGCGCCAGCAGCTTGGATCAGGGTTCACCCCTCCACTTT	CASSLDQGSPLHF
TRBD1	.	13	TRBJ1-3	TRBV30	TGTGCCTGGAGTGTACAAGGGGGCAACACCATATATTTT	CAWSVQGGNTIYF
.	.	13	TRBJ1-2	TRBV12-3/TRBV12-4	TGTGCCAGCAGGGGGGGGCGGACGGATGGCTACACCTTC	CASRGGRTDGYTF
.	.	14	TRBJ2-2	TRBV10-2	TGCGCCAGCAGTGAGAACAGAAACACCGGGGAGCTGTTTTTT	CASSENRNTGELFF
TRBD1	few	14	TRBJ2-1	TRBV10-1	TGCGCCAGCAGTGACTCGGACAGGGCCAATGAGCAGTTCTTC	CASSDSDRANEQFF
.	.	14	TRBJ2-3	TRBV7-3	TGTGCCAGCAGCTTACAGGGTAGGACAGATACGCAGTATTTT	CASSLQGRTDTQYF
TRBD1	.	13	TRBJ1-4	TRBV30	TGTGCCTGGGAACAGGGGGCGACTGAAAAACTGTTTTTT	CAWEQGATEKLFF
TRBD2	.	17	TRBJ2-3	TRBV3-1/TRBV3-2	TGTGCCAGCAGCCAAGATATAGCGGGGGGCCACACAGATACGCAGTATTTT	CASSQDIAGGHTDTQYF
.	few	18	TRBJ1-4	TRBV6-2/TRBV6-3	TGTGCCAGCAGTTACTCGGGGGGAACCCGACGGATGGATGAAAAACTGTTTTTT	CASSYSGGTRRMDEKLFF
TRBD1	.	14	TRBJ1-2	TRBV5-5	TGTGCCAGCAGCTCCGCGGGACAGAACTATGGCTACACCTTC	CASSSAGQNYGYTF
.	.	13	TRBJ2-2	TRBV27	TGTGCCAGCAGTTTAAGACAGGCCGGGGAGCTGTTTTTT	CASSLRQAGELFF
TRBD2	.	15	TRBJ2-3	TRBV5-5	TGTGCCAGCAGCTTGGTTCTAGCGGTCACAGATACGCAGTATTTT	CASSLVLAVTDTQYF
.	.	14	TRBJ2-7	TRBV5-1	TGCGCCAGCAGACTCGACACCACGTTAGGAGAGCAGTACTTC	CASRLDTTLGEQYF
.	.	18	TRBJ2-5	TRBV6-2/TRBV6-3	TGTGCCAGCAGTTACTGGGGAACGCGGGGAGAACCCCAAGAGACCCAGTACTTC	CASSYWGTRGEPQETQYF
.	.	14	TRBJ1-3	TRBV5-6	TGTGCCAGCAGCTCGTGGGCGTTAAGAAACACCATATATTTT	CASSSWALRNTIYF
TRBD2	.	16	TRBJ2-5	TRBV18	TGTGCCAGCTCACCTAGGAGCGGGGGGGCCTCTGAGACCCAGTACTTC	CASSPRSGGASETQYF
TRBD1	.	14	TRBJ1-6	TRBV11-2	TGTGCCAGCAGCTTAGGGGACAGGGGGCTTCCCCTCCACTTT	CASSLGDRGLPLHF
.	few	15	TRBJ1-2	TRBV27	TGTGCCAGCACCCCTCGGGGGGGCCCTAACTATGGCTACACCTTC	CASTPRGGPNYGYTF
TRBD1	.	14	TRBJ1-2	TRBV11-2	TGTGCCAGCAGCCCTCGACAGGGAAACTATGGCTACACCTTC	CASSPRQGNYGYTF
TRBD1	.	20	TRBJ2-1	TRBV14	TGTGCCAGCAGCCCGATAACCGGGACAGGGGCCCCAAGCTCCTACAATGAGCAGTTCTTC	CASSPITGTGAPSSYNEQFF
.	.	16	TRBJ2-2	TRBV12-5	TGTGCTAGTGGTTTGGTAATCGGGACGAACACCGGGGAGCTGTTTTTT	CASGLVIGTNTGELFF
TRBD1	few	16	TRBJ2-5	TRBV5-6	TGTGCCAGCAGCTTGGGCGGCCCAGGGGGCTGGGAGACCCAGTACTTC	CASSLGGPGGWETQYF
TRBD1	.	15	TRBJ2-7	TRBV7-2	TGTGCCAGCAGCGGTACACAGGGGTGGCGCTACGAGCAGTACTTC	CASSGTQGWRYEQYF
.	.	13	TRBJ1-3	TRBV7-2	TGTGCCAGCAGCTCCCGAGGGGGAAACACCATATATTTT	CASSSRGGNTIYF
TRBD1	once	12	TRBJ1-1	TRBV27	TGTGCCAGCAGGGACAGGGGGCAAAGAGCTTTCTTT	CASRDRGQRAFF
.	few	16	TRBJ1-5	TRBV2	TGTGCCAGCACCCTGTCTTACAGGGAGCCCAATCAGCCCCAGCATTTT	CASTLSYREPNQPQHF
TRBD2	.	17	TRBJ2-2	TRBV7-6	TGTGCCAGCAGCCCCAGGACTAGCGGGGGAGCAACCGGGGAGCTGTTTTTT	CASSPRTSGGATGELFF
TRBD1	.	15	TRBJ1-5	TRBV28	TGTGCCAGCAGCCTCGCACAGGGACAGGGGGGGCCCCAGCATTTT	CASSLAQGQGGPQHF
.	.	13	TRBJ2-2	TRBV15	TGTGCCACCGCGACAGGGAACACCGGGGAGCTGTTTTTT	CATATGNTGELFF
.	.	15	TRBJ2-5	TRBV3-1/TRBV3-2	TGTGCCAGCAGCCAAGGACGGGGGACGGGAGAGACCCAGTACTTC	CASSQGRGTGETQYF
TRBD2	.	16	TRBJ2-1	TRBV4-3	TGCGCCAGCAGCCAAGATCGCCTAGCGGGGTACAATGAGCAGTTCTTC	CASSQDRLAGYNEQFF
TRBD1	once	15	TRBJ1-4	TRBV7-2	TGTGCCAGCAGCATCCGACAGGGTAGTAATGAAAAACTGTTTTTT	CASSIRQGSNEKLFF
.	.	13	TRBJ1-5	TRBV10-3	TGTGCCACCTCAAAACTATCGAATCAGCCCCAGCATTTT	CATSKLSNQPQHF
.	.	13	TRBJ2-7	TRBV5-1	TGCGCCAGCAGCCGAACACTAGTCGACGAGCAGTACTTC	CASSRTLVDEQYF
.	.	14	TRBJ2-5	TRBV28	TGTGCCAGCAGTTTCTCAGGGGCCACGGAGACCCAGTACTTC	CASSFSGATETQYF